The text below deals with one T cell receptor (beta chain). Its antigen remains unknown. The diagnostic basis comprised clinical symptoms, serum thyroxine and TRAb, thyroid ultrasound and orbital computed tomography. This sample is drawn from a study of T cells in Graves' hyperthyroidism and ophthalmopathy. Study results and limitations: Among thyroid clonotypes expanded above 0.001, most also appeared in blood. A model using 13 V-J features told ophthalmopathy apart from stable hyperthyroidism. Ophthalmopathy was identified by the model a median roughly 6.5 months ahead of onset.

RNA transcripts gave rise to amplified TCR beta CDR3 regions. HTBI primers were employed in a first-round RT-PCR of the TCR CDR3. TCRdb passed the multiplex PCR reads through MiXCR, listing each CDR3 protein once. The sample holds some 560,000 distinct CDR3 sequences, 12% to 15% seen once. V dropped 8 bases and J dropped 0 bases, with 13 bases sitting between them. CDR1 and CDR2 from the germline V gene are MDHEN and SYDVKM. The CDR3 consists of 15 residues. The TCR sequence derives from a middle-aged woman with Graves' hyperthyroidism. Sequenced sample: blood. The chain carries TRBV28 and TRBJ2-2; unclear D gene. In DNA, the CDR3 is TGTGCCAGCGTGGGTGGAGCGCCGAACACCGGGGAGCTGTTTTTT. Translated: CASVGGAPNTGELFF. Drawing the rest from reference TRBV28 and TRBJ2-2, the complete variable domain is DVKVTQSSRYLVKRTGEKVFLECVQDMDHENMFWYRQDPGLGLRLIYFSYDVKMKEKGDIPEGYSVSREKKERFSLILESASTNQTSMYLCASVGGAPNTGELFFGEGSRLTVL.